A single sample gave rise to the 9 T cell receptor beta chains below, sequenced in a study of shared T cell receptors in the human thymus. TCRdb's table, derived via immunoSEQ multiplex PCR, lists solely in-frame clones and lacks some. The sample contains 720,000 or so clones, approximately 85% of which appear only once. The data were also submitted as part of a second study, on human thymus T cells.

What was sequenced was thymocytes. These receptors were taken from a girl under three years old with a congenital heart defect.

The V call is TRBV28, the J call TRBJ1-1; TRBD1 might be the D (6 bases). The CDR3 length is 13 residues. Germline V gives CDR1 MDHEN, CDR2 SYDVKM. The germline V and J ends were trimmed by 6 bases and 2 bases, with 10 bases remaining between them. CDR3 region: CASSHRENTEAFF. Here the CDR3 DNA reads TGTGCCAGCAGCCACAGGGAAAACACTGAAGCTTTCTTT.

V is TRBV9 and J is TRBJ1-5; 7 bases align to TRBD1. Trimming removed 5 bases from V and 0 bases from J; junction bases left unmatched: 17. The CDR3 is made up of 19 amino acids. The germline V gene encodes CDR1 SGDLS and CDR2 YYNGEE. DNA of the CDR3: TGTGCCAGCAGGGCCCCGGGACAGCCCTTGGGTTATAGCAATCAGCCCCAGCATTTT. The encoded protein is CASRAPGQPLGYSNQPQHF.

This chain connects TRBV28 to TRBJ2-1, with 9 bases fitting TRBD2. The germline V gene has CDR1 MDHEN and CDR2 SYDVKM. The CDR3 sequence is 16 residues long. After removal of 0 bases from V and 6 bases from J, the junction contained 6 bases not matched to a gene. The DNA of the CDR3 is TGTGCCAGCAGTTTATGGGGCCTAGCGGGGACCAATGAGCAGTTCTTC. Its translation: CASSLWGLAGTNEQFF.

The table lists this clone with a few counts. The gene calls are TRBV14 and TRBJ1-1; D unresolved. The CDR3 sequence is 14 residues long. Germline CDR1 is SGHDN and CDR2 is FVKESK. With 4 bases removed from V and 7 bases from J, the gap between germline ends came to 16 bases. The CDR3, as DNA: TGTGCCAGCAGCCCCGAATATAAAGCCCTTGAAGCTTTCTTT. Its protein product is CASSPEYKALEAFF.

This sequence joins TRBV6-1 and TRBJ2-2, with TRBD1 matching over 8 bases. Germline V CDR1 and CDR2: MNHNS, SASEGT. The CDR3 sequence is 18 residues long. V lost 3 bases to trimming and J lost 2 bases; unmatched junction nucleotides: 11. The CDR3 spells CASSEEGAGGGNTGELFF. In DNA, the CDR3 is TGTGCCAGCAGTGAGGAAGGGGCAGGGGGCGGTAACACCGGGGAGCTGTTTTTT.

Regarding this clone: Other DNA sequences within the sample encode an identical CDR3. This sequence joins TRBV29-1 and TRBJ2-5; 9 nucleotides line up with TRBD2. V lost 4 bases to trimming and J lost 5 bases; unmatched junction nucleotides: 23. Per germline, CDR1 SQVTM and CDR2 ANQGSEA. The CDR3 spans 19 residues. The CDR3 DNA follows: TGCAGCGTTGCGGTGGGGGCGGGGGGGCCCTCGTGGGGAGACGAGACCCAGTACTTC. Amino acid sequence: CSVAVGAGGPSWGDETQYF.

The chain has TRBV5-1 and TRBJ1-1; 12 bases match TRBD1. J lost 1 base, V lost 2 bases, and 3 bases had no gene match. The germline V gene encodes CDR1 SGHRS and CDR2 YFSETQ. The CDR3 consists of 16 residues. The CDR3 sequence: CASSFGTGGANTEAFF. The DNA of the CDR3 is TGCGCCAGCAGCTTCGGGACAGGGGGCGCGAACACTGAAGCTTTCTTT.

This chain connects TRBV7-9 to TRBJ1-2; no reliable D call. Trimming stripped 5 bases from V and 0 bases from J, with 10 bases between. CDR1 and CDR2 (germline): SEHNR, FQNEAQ (reference sequence). The CDR3 has 14 residues. CDR3: CASSTSTANYGYTF. In DNA, the CDR3 is TGTGCCAGCAGCACCTCGACTGCTAACTATGGCTACACCTTC.

The CDR3 region is CASSQRGVRETNGYTF. The CDR3 DNA reads as TGCGCCAGCAGCCAACGGGGGGTCAGGGAAACTAATGGCTACACCTTC. The genes are TRBV5-1 and TRBJ1-2; TRBD1 is a possible D gene (5 bases). The CDR3 extends over 16 amino acids. CDR1 SGHRS and CDR2 YFSETQ come from the germline V gene. Trimming removed 4 bases at V and 6 bases at J, with 22 bases between.